This T cell receptor (beta chain) was sequenced for a study of regulatory T cells in long-lasting Graves disease (dated by TCRdb to the early 2020s). Broadly, across the study: In the newly diagnosed Graves' disease group, patients had been taking antithyroid drugs for less than 3 months. A total of about 33 samples underwent TCR sequencing, from roughly 13 patients with persistent Graves' disease and 20 patients with newly diagnosed Graves' disease. This study used TCR sequencing and RNA sequencing of peripheral blood to compare persistent Graves' disease patients against newly diagnosed Graves' disease patients. The study took place in China and was registered as a clinical trial. Here is what the overall study found, with its caveats: The study examined only peripheral blood because the primary lesion, thyroid tissue, could not be accessed. Compared with newly diagnosed patients, patients with persistent Graves' disease had lower TCR Shannon entropy and fewer highly expanded clones, which suggests clonal expansion. Sequencing and analysis were limited to the TCR beta chain. The authors noted that the small sample size was a limitation that may lower accuracy. More public clonotypes were shared among persistent patients (fewer than 3,000) than among newly diagnosed patients (roughly 960). Persistent disease showed preferential use of TRBV28, TRBJ1-2 and TRBJ2-5, whereas newly diagnosed disease favored TRBV20-1 and TRBJ2-1.

V is pared back by 5 bases and J by 2 bases, with 7 bases lying between the germline termini. From the cysteine up to the phenylalanine, the CDR3 has a length of 13 residues. Of the read, only the CDR3 DNA is kept; its 39 bases are in frame from base 1. The germline V gene specifies MNHEY as CDR1 and SVGEGT as CDR2. The time point label for this specimen denotes: newly diagnosed GD, antithyroid drugs for less than 3 months. RNA was extracted from PBMCs in TRIzol for both TCR sequencing and RNA sequencing. Graves' disease was diagnosed according to American Thyroid Association guidelines. Recruitment of patients was carried out at an endocrinology department in Xi'an, China. Each patient gave about 10 milliliters of peripheral blood, collected in an EDTA anticoagulant tube. Ficoll Paque Plus density gradient separation was used to isolate PBMCs, and no additional T cell sorting was done. An Agilent 2100 Bioanalyzer and agarose gel were used to check RNA quality, and a NanoDrop 2000 was used to measure RNA concentration.

This clonotype was recorded at least ten times. Its recognized antigen is unknown. No much larger clone is present one base from it, and per-base qualities are unavailable. Preparation of the library involved multiplex PCR. Instrument on record: Illumina HiSeq 4000. iRepertoire HTBI primers and Arm-PCR amplification of CDR3 regions were used to construct TCR beta libraries. PCR products were gel purified before sequencing. The study's own analysis went as follows. Gene usage analysis of CDR3 amino acid clonotypes used the approximately 62 TRBV and about 14 TRBJ segments found across samples. Filtered high-quality paired reads were merged into contigs using COPE and FqMerger. BLAST was used to align contigs to the IMGT TRBV, TRBD and TRBJ reference genes, and CDR3 was defined following IMGT. Any clonotype with a frequency above 0.1% was counted as a highly expanded clone. Shannon entropy served as the measure of repertoire diversity, while the Gini coefficient captured V-J evenness. A clonotype was considered public if more than one individual shared it. TCRdb reanalyzed the raw reads on its own, using fastp at Q25 for trimming and MiXCR for clone calling, and kept in-frame beta chains. A single entry per CDR3 protein holds the most common genes and DNA from its merged rows. TCRdb, rather than the study authors, made the V and J calls. The sample profile shows 370,000 or so distinct CDR3 sequences; roughly 15% of them were found once. The top ten clonotypes cover around 20% of the sample.

Another study also made use of these data, one on T cells in Graves' hyperthyroidism and ophthalmopathy. That second publication adds: Stable Graves' hyperthyroidism was defined as no progression to ophthalmopathy during 18 months of follow-up. Hyperthyroidism patients were newly diagnosed, with disease duration under 2 months, and aged 18 to 65 years. Exclusion was applied to patients with uncontrolled infections, other autoimmune diseases, pregnancy or lactation. Clinical symptoms, serum thyroxine and TRAb, thyroid ultrasound, and orbital computed tomography formed the basis for the diagnoses. For the first round of RT-PCR on the TCR CDR3, the HTBI primer set was used together with the Qiagen OneStep RT-PCR kit. Most expanded thyroid clonotypes (frequency above 0.001) were also found in blood, which suggests that blood repertoires may mirror thyroid immune responses. In cross-validation, a model built on a 13 V-J signature told ophthalmopathy apart from stable hyperthyroidism with under 90% sensitivity and about 81% specificity, and in testing the same model reached 80%/75%. In validation, progression to ophthalmopathy was predicted by the model with 70% to 71% sensitivity and approximately 78% specificity, a median of around 6.5 months before onset. A discovery cohort of roughly 96 patients, roughly 43 with Graves' ophthalmopathy and more than 55 with stable Graves' hyperthyroidism, was used to find distinguishing TCR V-J signatures. Whether ophthalmopathy could be predicted prospectively was tested in an independent validation cohort made up of under 20 hyperthyroidism patients plus 17 patients who later progressed to ophthalmopathy. The approximately 98 discovery patients were randomly divided into training and test sets at a 7:3 ratio. Thyroid tissue and blood T-cell repertoires from six Graves' hyperthyroidism patients were also compared in the study. Following sampling, methimazole starting at 30 mg daily was given to hyperthyroidism patients, and high-dose intravenous methylprednisolone was given to ophthalmopathy patients. The libraries were constructed in a second round of multiplex PCR and then size-selected and purified. Paired-end sequencing of the libraries was performed with 100 bp reads on an Illumina HiSeq2000. Raw data were processed with SOAPnuke, discarding reads with adapters, uncalled bases, mean Phred below 15, or no exact constant-primer or identifier match. High-quality paired reads were merged with COPE v1.2.5, and unique nucleotide sequences were defined as clonotypes. MiTCR v1.1 was used to align the clonotypes against IMGT TRBV, TRBD and TRBJ reference segments. The analysis was restricted to V-J combinations with a frequency above 0.0001, which together covered 99% to 99.2% of the repertoires. The TCS score was defined as the ratio of F50 (clonal expansion) to E x V (chaos), calculated using BLOSUM62-based TCRdist between CDR3 peptides within each V-J. Welch's t-statistics and random forest reduced several hundred V-J features to 13, which were used in a naive Bayes classifier (R e1071). Sample size was not statistically predetermined, and investigators were not blinded to group allocation. The paper describes TCR Vbeta CDR3 sequencing of around 130 peripheral blood samples, made up of 43 ophthalmopathy patients, some 80 hyperthyroidism patients and 17 progressor patients.

This clonotype was sampled from a woman aged 18-30 years with Graves disease. Donor details come from another sample of the same person, matched by shared clones. The sample consisted of peripheral blood mononuclear cells (PBMCs), taken at new diagnosis, from a patient treated with antithyroid drugs. The sequence is built from TRBV6-2 or TRBV6-3 and TRBJ1-5, with the D gene call left open. CDR3 protein: CASSPPGNQPQHF. The DNA is as follows: TGTGCCAGCAGTCCCCCAGGCAATCAGCCCCAGCATTTT.